This T cell receptor beta chain originates from a study of blood T cell repertoires in COVID-19. At the level of the study: Samples taken during acute and convalescent COVID-19 were collected in the United States, Italy and Spain.

The CDR3 is 15 residues long. CDR1 is MRHNA, CDR2 SNTAGT, per germline. J lost 4 bases, V lost 0 bases, and 1 base had no gene match. This clone was counted only a few times. TCRdb's table, derived via immunoSEQ multiplex PCR, lists solely in-frame clones and lacks some. The table lists tens of thousands of clones, approximately 83% of them singletons. Sequences were obtained from peripheral blood. This chain links TRBV6-4 with TRBJ2-3, with 10 bases matching TRBD1. This TCR was sampled from a man aged 30-40 years with COVID-19, enrolled during active disease. The CDR3 region has the DNA TGTGCCAGCAGTGACTCGGGACAGGGGCCAGATACGCAGTATTTT. Amino acid sequence: CASSDSGQGPDTQYF.